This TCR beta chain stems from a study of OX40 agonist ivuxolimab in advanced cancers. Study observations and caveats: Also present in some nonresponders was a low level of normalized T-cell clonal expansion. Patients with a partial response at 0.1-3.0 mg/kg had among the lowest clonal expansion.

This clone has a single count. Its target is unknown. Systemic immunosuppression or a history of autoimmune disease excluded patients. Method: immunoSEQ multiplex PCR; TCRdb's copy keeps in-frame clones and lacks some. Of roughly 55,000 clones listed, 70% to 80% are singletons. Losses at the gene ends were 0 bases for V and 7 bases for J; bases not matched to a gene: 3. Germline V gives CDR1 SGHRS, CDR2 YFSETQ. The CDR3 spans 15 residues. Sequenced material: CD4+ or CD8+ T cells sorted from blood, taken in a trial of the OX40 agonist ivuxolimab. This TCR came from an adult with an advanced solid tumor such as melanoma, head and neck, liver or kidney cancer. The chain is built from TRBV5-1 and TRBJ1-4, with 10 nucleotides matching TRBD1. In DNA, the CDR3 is TGCGCCAGCAGCTTGGAAGGGACAGGGGTTGAAAAACTGTTTTTT. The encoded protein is CASSLEGTGVEKLFF.